Given below is one T cell receptor beta chain in context. The data are from a study of blood T cell repertoires in COVID-19. Study as a whole: Acute-phase and convalescent COVID-19 samples originated in the United States, Italy and Spain.

The CDR3 totals 15 residues. V lost 5 bases to trimming and J lost 10 bases; unmatched junction nucleotides: 10. CDR1 is WSHSY and CDR2 is SAAADI in the germline V gene. Authors' methods: Reference gene primers were amplified, and this amplification served to estimate nucleated cell counts. TCRdb's copy holds only in-frame clones and misses some; the assay was immunoSEQ multiplex PCR. D and trimming come from the DNA, and the V and J calls and clone size come from that table. The sample records more than 90,000 clones, roughly nine tenths being singletons. V usage is TRBV10-2 and J usage is TRBJ1-6, with 8 bases matching TRBD1. The sequence came from a man between 70 and 80 years old who had recovered from COVID-19. Sequencing input: peripheral blood. This CDR3 reads CASSRQGRGESPLHF. CDR3 sequence (DNA): TGCGCCAGCAGTAGACAGGGGCGTGGAGAATCACCCCTCCACTTT.